This entry is about one T cell receptor beta chain. This clonotype occurred a few times. The antigen it recognizes is unknown. Base qualities were left out, and no much larger clone turns up one base away. This sample is part of a study of T-cell memory formation after mild COVID-19 (dated by TCRdb to the early 2020s). Study-wide context: TCR sequence clusters from the two donors were found to be largely donor specific. The cohort comprised two young, previously healthy adult volunteers, one female and one male. T-cell clones expanding and contracting after mild COVID-19 in a couple of donors were tracked by longitudinal TCRalpha and TCRbeta repertoire sequencing.

Ficoll-Paque density gradient centrifugation was the method used to isolate PBMCs. The run used an Illumina NovaSeq 6000. TCRalpha and TCRbeta cDNA libraries were built by 5'RACE with constant-segment primers, adding sample barcodes and unique molecular identifiers. RNA was extracted from every sample with Trizol reagent. Amplification of the libraries took two PCR steps, and the second step added a second sample barcode plus Illumina TruSeq adapters. Sequencing of libraries was performed on an Illumina NovaSeq with 2 x 150 bp paired-end reads. The authors' analysis ran thus. Demultiplexing of reads and collapsing into UMI-guided consensus sequences were performed with migec v1.2.7. With mixcr v2.1.11, UMI consensuses were aligned to TRA and TRB V and J templates and assembled into clonotypes. A clonotype was counted as expanded or contracted only if both edgeR and NoisET called the change significant, with noise models trained on biological replicates. edgeR calls used a false discovery rate-adjusted p below 0.01 and a log2 fold-change threshold of 1. As an exploratory analysis of dynamics, PCA with hierarchical clustering was applied to max-normalized trajectories of the 1000 most abundant clonotypes. Separately sequenced CD4+ and CD8+ repertoires were used to assign a CD4 or CD8 phenotype to each responding clone. TCRdb took the public reads, trimmed them with fastp at Q25, ran MiXCR for clone calling and kept in-frame beta chains. Entries are consolidated by CDR3 protein sequence, retaining the most common genes and DNA. These V and J calls are TCRdb output, not the study's own analysis. This sample gives 350,000 to 550,000 distinct CDR3 sequences in total; roughly 17% of them show up just once. The ten largest account for roughly 21% of the sample.

The CDR3 runs 15 residues from the cysteine to the phenylalanine. The only DNA kept is the CDR3, 45 bases in frame from the first base. V is shortened by 5 bases, J by 0 bases, and the region joining them spans 10 bases. Taken from the germline V gene (reference sequence), the CDR1 and CDR2 loops are SEHNR and FQNEAQ. Results and caveats for the whole study, not just this receptor: The study covered only a couple of mild cases, and larger cohorts including severe cases with pre-infection samples were considered necessary. Contracting CD4+ clones appeared mostly in the CM and EM memory subsets, whereas CD8+ clones were enriched in EMRA. Some responding clones were detected in pre-infection memory, suggesting pre-existing cross-reactive memory T cells joined the SARS-CoV-2 response. SARS-CoV-2 specificity was not confirmed for the second-wave clones peaking on day 37. From day 15 to 85, contracting clones showed balanced CD4/CD8 phenotypes, whereas a second wave of clones that expanded from day 15 to 37 leaned towards CD4+.

The sequencing input was PBMCs or a T cell subset sorted from them (not recorded which). This chain joins TRBV7-9 to TRBJ1-4, with no D gene named confidently. The receptor was isolated from a man younger than 35 who had mild COVID-19 (a few samples of this study predate the infection). The sample titles of this study are shuffled in the database, so cell type and time point are left out; the donor was told from shared clones. The CDR3 reads CASSPRRATNEKLFF. The bases read TGTGCCAGCAGCCCAAGGCGGGCAACTAATGAAAAACTGTTTTTT.